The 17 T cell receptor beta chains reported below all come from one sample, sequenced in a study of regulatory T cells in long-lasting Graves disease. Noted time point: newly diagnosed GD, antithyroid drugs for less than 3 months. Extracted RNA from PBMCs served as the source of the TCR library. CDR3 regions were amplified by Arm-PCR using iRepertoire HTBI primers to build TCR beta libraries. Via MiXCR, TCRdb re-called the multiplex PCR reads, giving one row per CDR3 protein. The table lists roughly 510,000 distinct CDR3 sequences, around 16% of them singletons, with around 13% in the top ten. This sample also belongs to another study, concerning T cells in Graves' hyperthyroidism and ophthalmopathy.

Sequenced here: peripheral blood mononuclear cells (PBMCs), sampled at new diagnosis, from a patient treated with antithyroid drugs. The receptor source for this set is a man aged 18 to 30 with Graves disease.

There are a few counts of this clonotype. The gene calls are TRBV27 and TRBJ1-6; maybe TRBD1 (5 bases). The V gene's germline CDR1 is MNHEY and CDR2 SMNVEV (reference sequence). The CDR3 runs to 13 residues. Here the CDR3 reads CASQTAAHSPLHF. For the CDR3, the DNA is TGTGCTAGCCAGACAGCGGCCCATTCACCCCTCCACTTT.

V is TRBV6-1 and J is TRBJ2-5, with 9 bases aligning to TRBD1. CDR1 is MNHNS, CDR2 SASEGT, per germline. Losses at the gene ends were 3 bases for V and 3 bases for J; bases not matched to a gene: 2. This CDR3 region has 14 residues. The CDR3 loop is CASSDWTGEETQYF. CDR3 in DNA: TGTGCCAGCAGTGACTGGACAGGGGAAGAGACCCAGTACTTC.

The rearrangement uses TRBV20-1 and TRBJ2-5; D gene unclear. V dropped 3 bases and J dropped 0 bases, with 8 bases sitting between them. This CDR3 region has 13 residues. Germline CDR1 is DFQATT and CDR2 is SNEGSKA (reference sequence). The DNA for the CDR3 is TGCAGTGCTAGCTCGGATTACCAAGAGACCCAGTACTTC. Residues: CSASSDYQETQYF.

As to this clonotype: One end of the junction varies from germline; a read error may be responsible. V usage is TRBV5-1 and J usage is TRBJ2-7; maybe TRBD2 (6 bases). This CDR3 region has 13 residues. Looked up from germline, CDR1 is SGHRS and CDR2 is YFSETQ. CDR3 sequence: CASSLEGSHEQYF. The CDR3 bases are TGTGCCAGCAGCTTGGAGGGGTCCCACGAGCAGTACTTC.

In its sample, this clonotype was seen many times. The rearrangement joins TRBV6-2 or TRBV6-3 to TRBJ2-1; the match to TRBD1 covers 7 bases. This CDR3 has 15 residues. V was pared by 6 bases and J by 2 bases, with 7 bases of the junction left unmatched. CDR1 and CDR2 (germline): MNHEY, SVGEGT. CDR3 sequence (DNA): TGTGCCAGCAGCCGGGACAGAGCTACCTACAATGAGCAGTTCTTC. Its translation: CASSRDRATYNEQFF.

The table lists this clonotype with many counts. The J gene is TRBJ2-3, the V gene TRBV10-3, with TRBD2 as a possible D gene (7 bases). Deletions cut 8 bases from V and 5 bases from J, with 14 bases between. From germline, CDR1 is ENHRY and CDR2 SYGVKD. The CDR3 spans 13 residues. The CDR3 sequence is CAIQGLAGDTQYF. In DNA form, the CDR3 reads TGTGCCATCCAGGGGTTAGCGGGAGATACGCAGTATTTT.

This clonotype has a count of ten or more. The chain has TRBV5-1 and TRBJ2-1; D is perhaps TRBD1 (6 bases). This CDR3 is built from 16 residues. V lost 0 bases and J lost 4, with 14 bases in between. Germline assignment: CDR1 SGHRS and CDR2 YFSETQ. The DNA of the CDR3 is TGCGCCAGCAGCTTGGCAGGGGTTGAATTATACAATGAGCAGTTCTTC. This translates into CASSLAGVELYNEQFF.

The chain's CDR3 is CAIDHSQGNGYTF. In nucleotides, the CDR3 is TGTGCCATCGACCACTCCCAGGGAAATGGCTACACCTTC. This sequence joins TRBV10-3 and TRBJ1-2, with D possibly being TRBD1 (5 bases). The CDR3 contains 13 residues. Trimming took off 8 bases at V and 6 bases at J, with 16 bases between the two ends. Germline CDR1 ENHRY, CDR2 SYGVKD.

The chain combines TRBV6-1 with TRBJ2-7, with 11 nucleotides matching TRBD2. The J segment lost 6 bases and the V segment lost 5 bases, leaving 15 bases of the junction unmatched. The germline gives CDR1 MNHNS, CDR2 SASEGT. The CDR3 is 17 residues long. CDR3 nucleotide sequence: TGTGCCAGCAGTCTCGGGACTAGCGGTTCTTGGGGCTCCGAGCAGTACTTC. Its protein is CASSLGTSGSWGSEQYF.

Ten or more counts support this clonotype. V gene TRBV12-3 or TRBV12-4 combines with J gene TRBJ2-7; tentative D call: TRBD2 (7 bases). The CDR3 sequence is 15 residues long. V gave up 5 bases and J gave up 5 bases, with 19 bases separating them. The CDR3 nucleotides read TGTGCCAGCAGTCCCCTGGCGGGGGCCTTAAACGAGCAGTACTTC. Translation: CASSPLAGALNEQYF.

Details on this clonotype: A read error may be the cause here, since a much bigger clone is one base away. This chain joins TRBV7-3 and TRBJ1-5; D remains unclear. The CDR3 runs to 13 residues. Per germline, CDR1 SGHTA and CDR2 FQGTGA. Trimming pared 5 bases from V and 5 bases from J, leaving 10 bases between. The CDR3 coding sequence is TGTGCCAGCAGCGTGGATGGATATCAGCCCCAGCATTTT. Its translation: CASSVDGYQPQHF.

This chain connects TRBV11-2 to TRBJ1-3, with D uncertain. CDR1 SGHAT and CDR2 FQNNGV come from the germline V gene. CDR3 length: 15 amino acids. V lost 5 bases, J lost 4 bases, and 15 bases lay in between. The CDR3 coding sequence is TGTGCCAGCAGCGTGGGTCCGGCGGCCGGAAACACCATATATTTT. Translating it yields CASSVGPAAGNTIYF.

The CDR3 loop is CAWSVTDKIYSPLHF. In DNA, the CDR3 is TGTGCCTGGAGTGTTACCGACAAGATCTATTCACCCCTCCACTTT. The genes are TRBV30 and TRBJ1-6; D remains unclear. Germline CDR1 is GTSNPN and CDR2 is SVGIG (reference sequence). V lost 0 bases, J lost 8 bases, and 14 bases lay in between. This CDR3 region has 15 residues.

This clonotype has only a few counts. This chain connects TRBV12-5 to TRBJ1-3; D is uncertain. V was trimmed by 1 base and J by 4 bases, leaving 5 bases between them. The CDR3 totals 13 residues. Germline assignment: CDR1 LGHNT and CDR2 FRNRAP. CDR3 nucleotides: TGTGCTAGTGGTTTGGCGCAAGGAAACACCATATATTTT. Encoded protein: CASGLAQGNTIYF.

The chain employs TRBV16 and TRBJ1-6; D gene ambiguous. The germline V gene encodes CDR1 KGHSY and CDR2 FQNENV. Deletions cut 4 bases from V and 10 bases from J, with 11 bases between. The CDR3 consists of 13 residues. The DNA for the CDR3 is TGTGCCAGCAGCCGCGTAGTATCATCACCCCTCCACTTT. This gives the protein CASSRVVSSPLHF.

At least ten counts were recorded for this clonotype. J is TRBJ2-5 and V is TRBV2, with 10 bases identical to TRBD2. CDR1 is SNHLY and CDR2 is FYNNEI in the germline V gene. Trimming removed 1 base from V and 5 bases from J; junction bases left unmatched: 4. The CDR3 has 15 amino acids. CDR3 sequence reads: CASSEGLAGEETQYF. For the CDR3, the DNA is TGTGCCAGCAGTGAAGGCCTAGCGGGAGAGGAGACCCAGTACTTC.

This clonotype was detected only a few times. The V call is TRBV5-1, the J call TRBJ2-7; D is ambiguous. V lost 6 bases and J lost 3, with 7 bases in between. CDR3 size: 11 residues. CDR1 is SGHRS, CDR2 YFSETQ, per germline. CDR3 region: CASKSNYEQYF. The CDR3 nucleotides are TGCGCCAGCAAATCAAACTACGAGCAGTACTTC. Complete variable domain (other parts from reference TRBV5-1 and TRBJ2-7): KAGVTQTPRYLIKTRGQQVTLSCSPISGHRSVSWYQQTPGQGLQFLFEYFSETQRNKGNFPGRFSGRQFSNSRSEMNVSTLELGDSALYLCASKSNYEQYFGPGTRLTVT.